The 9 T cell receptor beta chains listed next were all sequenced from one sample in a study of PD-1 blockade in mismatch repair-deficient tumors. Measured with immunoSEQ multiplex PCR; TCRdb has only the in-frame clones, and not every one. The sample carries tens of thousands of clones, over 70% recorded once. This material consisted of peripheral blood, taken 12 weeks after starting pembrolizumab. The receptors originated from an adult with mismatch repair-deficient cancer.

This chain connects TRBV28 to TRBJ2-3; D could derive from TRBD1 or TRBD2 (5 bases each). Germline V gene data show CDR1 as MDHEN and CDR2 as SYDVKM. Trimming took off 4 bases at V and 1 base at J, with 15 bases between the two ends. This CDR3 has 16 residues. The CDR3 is CASSWVPGPGTDTQYF. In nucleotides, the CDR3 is TGTGCCAGCAGTTGGGTCCCGGGACCCGGCACAGATACGCAGTATTTT.

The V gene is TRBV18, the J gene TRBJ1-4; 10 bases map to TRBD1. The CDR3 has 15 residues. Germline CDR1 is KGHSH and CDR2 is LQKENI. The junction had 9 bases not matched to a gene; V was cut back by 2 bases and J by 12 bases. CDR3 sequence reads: CASSPAGTGVPELFF. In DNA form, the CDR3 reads TGTGCCAGCTCACCAGCCGGGACAGGGGTGCCGGAACTGTTTTTT.

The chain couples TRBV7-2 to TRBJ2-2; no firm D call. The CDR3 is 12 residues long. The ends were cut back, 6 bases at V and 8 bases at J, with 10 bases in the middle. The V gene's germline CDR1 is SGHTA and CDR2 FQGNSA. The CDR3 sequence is CASSPRLGELFF. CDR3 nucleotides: TGTGCCAGCAGTCCTAGGTTGGGGGAGCTGTTTTTT.

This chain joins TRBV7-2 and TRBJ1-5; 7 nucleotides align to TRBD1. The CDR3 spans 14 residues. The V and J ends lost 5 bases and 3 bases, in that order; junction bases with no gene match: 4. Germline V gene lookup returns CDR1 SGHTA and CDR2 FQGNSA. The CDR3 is CASSGQAINQPQHF. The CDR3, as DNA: TGTGCCAGCAGCGGACAGGCTATCAATCAGCCCCAGCATTTT.

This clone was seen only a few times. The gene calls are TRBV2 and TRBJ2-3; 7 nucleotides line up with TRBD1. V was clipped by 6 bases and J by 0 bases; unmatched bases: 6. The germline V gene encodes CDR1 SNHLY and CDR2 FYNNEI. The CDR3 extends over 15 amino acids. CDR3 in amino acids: CASSTGQPSTDTQYF. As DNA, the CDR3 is TGTGCCAGCAGCACGGGACAGCCGAGCACAGATACGCAGTATTTT. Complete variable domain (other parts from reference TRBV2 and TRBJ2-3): EPEVTQTPSHQVTQMGQEVILRCVPISNHLYFYWYRQILGQKVEFLVSFYNNEISEKSEIFDDQFSVERPDGSNFTLKIRSTKLEDSAMYFCASSTGQPSTDTQYFGPGTRLTVL.

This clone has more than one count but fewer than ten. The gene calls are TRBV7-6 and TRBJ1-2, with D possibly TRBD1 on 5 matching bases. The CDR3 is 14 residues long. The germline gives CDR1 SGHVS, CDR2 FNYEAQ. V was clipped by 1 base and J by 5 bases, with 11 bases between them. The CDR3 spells CASSLGQGWYGYTF. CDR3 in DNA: TGTGCCAGCAGCTTAGGGCAGGGTTGGTATGGCTACACCTTC.

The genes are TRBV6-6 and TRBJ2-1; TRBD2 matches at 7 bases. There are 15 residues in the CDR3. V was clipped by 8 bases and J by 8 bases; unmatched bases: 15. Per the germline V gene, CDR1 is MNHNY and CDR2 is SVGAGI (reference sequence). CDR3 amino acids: CASRTPRTRGDEQFF. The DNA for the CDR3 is TGTGCCAGCCGCACCCCTCGGACTAGAGGCGATGAGCAGTTCTTC.

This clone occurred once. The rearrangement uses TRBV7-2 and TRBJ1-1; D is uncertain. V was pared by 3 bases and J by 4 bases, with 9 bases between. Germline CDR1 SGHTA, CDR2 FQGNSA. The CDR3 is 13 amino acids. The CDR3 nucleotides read TGTGCCAGCAGCTTTTCTTTGGCCACTGAAGCTTTCTTT. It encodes CASSFSLATEAFF.

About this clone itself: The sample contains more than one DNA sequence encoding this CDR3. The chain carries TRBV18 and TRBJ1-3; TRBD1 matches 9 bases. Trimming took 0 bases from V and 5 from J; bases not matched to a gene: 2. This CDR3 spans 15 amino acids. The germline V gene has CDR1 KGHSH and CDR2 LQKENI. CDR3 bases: TGTGCCAGCTCACCACCGGGACAGGGACGAAACACCATATATTTT. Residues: CASSPPGQGRNTIYF.